This record covers a single TCR beta chain. The sample is drawn from a study of shared clonotypes between healthy human individuals. Per the germline V gene, CDR1 is SNHLY and CDR2 is FYNNEI. The germline V and J ends were trimmed by 7 bases and 2 bases, with 9 bases remaining between them. The CDR3 is 12 amino acids. The authors split each subset's genomic DNA evenly across several immunoSEQ plates. Measured with immunoSEQ multiplex PCR; TCRdb has only the in-frame clones, and not every one. This table has some 1,100,000 clones, about four fifths appearing once. The source of this sequence is a man in his late teens or twenties in good health. Some clones in this sample may be carry-over from other donors' samples. Input material: memory CD4+ T cells from PBMCs. Subset reported: CD45RA-negative fraction. This sequence joins TRBV2 and TRBJ2-7; a weak D match, TRBD1 (6 bases). This CDR3 reads CASNRAPYEQYF. The CDR3 DNA reads TGTGCCAGCAACAGGGCCCCCTACGAGCAGTACTTC.